A selection of T cell receptor beta chains follows, all from one sample in a study of Ad26.COV2.S vaccination and SARS-CoV-2 variants. The method was immunoSEQ multiplex PCR; TCRdb's version includes in-frame clones alone and lacks a portion of them. The sample includes hundreds of thousands of clones, around 90% of them seen just once. The sample consisted of peripheral blood, taken in a trial of Ad26.COV2.S vaccine versus placebo. These receptors were taken from a person aged 18 to 59 who received the Ad26.COV2.S COVID-19 vaccine or a placebo. Both conserved end residues are part of each CDR3. The D gene is left open where the match is weak. Not all rows give a size; the values are once, few, many and, for expanded clones, a class.

D gene: .
J gene: TRBJ1-1
V gene: TRBV25-1
clone size: .
CDR3 protein: CASTAGRKNTEAFF
CDR3 DNA: TGTGCCAGCACCGCGGGACGGAAGAACACTGAAGCTTTCTTT

D gene: TRBD2
J gene: TRBJ2-5
V gene: TRBV2
clone size: .
CDR3 protein: CASSGLAGTGETQYF
CDR3 DNA: TGTGCCAGCAGCGGACTAGCGGGAACCGGGGAGACCCAGTACTTC

D gene: TRBD1
J gene: TRBJ1-2
V gene: TRBV25-1
clone size: .
CDR3 protein: CASSVNRGLNYGYTF
CDR3 DNA: TGTGCCAGCAGTGTGAACAGGGGGTTAAACTATGGCTACACCTTC

D gene: TRBD2
J gene: TRBJ2-7
V gene: TRBV11-2
clone size: .
CDR3 protein: CASSPGLARAYEQYF
CDR3 DNA: TGTGCCAGCAGCCCCGGACTAGCGAGGGCCTACGAGCAGTACTTC

D gene: .
J gene: TRBJ2-7
V gene: TRBV7-2
clone size: .
CDR3 protein: CASSLVSSAFAVAYEQYF
CDR3 DNA: TGTGCCAGCAGCTTAGTGTCTTCGGCGTTCGCAGTGGCCTACGAGCAGTACTTC

D gene: .
J gene: TRBJ1-4
V gene: TRBV19
clone size: .
CDR3 protein: CASRMGSSGEKLFF
CDR3 DNA: TGTGCCAGTAGGATGGGGTCCTCGGGTGAAAAACTGTTTTTT

D gene: .
J gene: TRBJ1-2
V gene: TRBV6-2/TRBV6-3
clone size: .
CDR3 protein: CASSLRQTGKGYTF
CDR3 DNA: TGTGCCAGCAGTTTACGACAAACGGGGAAGGGCTACACCTTC

D gene: .
J gene: TRBJ1-6
V gene: TRBV25-1
clone size: .
CDR3 protein: CATLWGVYNSPLHF
CDR3 DNA: TGTGCCACCCTGTGGGGGGTATATAATTCACCCCTCCACTTT

D gene: TRBD1
J gene: TRBJ2-7
V gene: TRBV20-1
clone size: .
CDR3 protein: CSASSRTGALAEQYF
CDR3 DNA: TGCAGTGCTAGTTCCAGGACAGGGGCTCTTGCCGAGCAGTACTTC

D gene: .
J gene: TRBJ1-2
V gene: TRBV19
clone size: .
CDR3 protein: CASSIDFTGGYGYTF
CDR3 DNA: TGTGCCAGTAGTATAGATTTCACTGGGGGCTATGGCTACACCTTC

D gene: .
J gene: TRBJ2-1
V gene: TRBV18
clone size: .
CDR3 protein: CASSPQTLLQENNEQFF
CDR3 DNA: TGTGCCAGCTCACCTCAAACATTACTACAGGAAAACAATGAGCAGTTCTTC

D gene: .
J gene: TRBJ1-5
V gene: TRBV5-1
clone size: .
CDR3 protein: CASSATTGDNQPQHF
CDR3 DNA: TGCGCCAGCAGCGCGACGACAGGTGACAATCAGCCCCAGCATTTT

D gene: .
J gene: TRBJ2-7
V gene: TRBV29-1
clone size: .
CDR3 protein: CSVVVSYEQYF
CDR3 DNA: TGCAGCGTTGTGGTGTCCTACGAGCAGTACTTC

D gene: .
J gene: TRBJ2-1
V gene: TRBV10-3
clone size: .
CDR3 protein: CAISESWLAINEQFF
CDR3 DNA: TGTGCCATCAGTGAGTCGTGGCTAGCGATTAATGAGCAGTTCTTC

D gene: TRBD2
J gene: TRBJ2-1
V gene: TRBV2
clone size: .
CDR3 protein: CASSLAGGYNEQFF
CDR3 DNA: TGTGCCAGCAGCTTAGCGGGAGGGTACAATGAGCAGTTCTTC

D gene: .
J gene: TRBJ2-7
V gene: TRBV28
clone size: .
CDR3 protein: CATGTPEQYF
CDR3 DNA: TGTGCCACCGGGACCCCCGAGCAGTACTTC

D gene: .
J gene: TRBJ1-1
V gene: TRBV24-1
clone size: .
CDR3 protein: CATSDASQGDTEAFF
CDR3 DNA: TGTGCCACCAGTGATGCTTCACAGGGTGACACTGAAGCTTTCTTT

D gene: .
J gene: TRBJ1-5
V gene: TRBV4-2
clone size: .
CDR3 protein: CASSQDRLAQHF
CDR3 DNA: TGTGCCAGCAGCCAAGATAGGCTGGCCCAGCATTTT

D gene: .
J gene: TRBJ1-2
V gene: TRBV20-1
clone size: .
CDR3 protein: CSARRGVVYTF
CDR3 DNA: TGCAGTGCTAGAAGAGGGGTTGTCTACACCTTC

D gene: TRBD2
J gene: TRBJ2-5
V gene: TRBV7-8
clone size: .
CDR3 protein: CASSAGLGKEETQYF
CDR3 DNA: TGTGCCAGCAGCGCAGGACTAGGAAAAGAAGAGACCCAGTACTTC

D gene: .
J gene: TRBJ2-3
V gene: TRBV10-3
clone size: .
CDR3 protein: CAISRLREGTDTQYF
CDR3 DNA: TGTGCCATCAGTCGTCTCAGGGAGGGCACAGATACGCAGTATTTT

D gene: .
J gene: TRBJ1-5
V gene: TRBV4-3
clone size: .
CDR3 protein: CASSQDLNSNQPQHF
CDR3 DNA: TGCGCCAGCAGCCAAGATCTAAACAGTAATCAGCCCCAGCATTTT

D gene: TRBD1
J gene: TRBJ2-3
V gene: TRBV4-1
clone size: .
CDR3 protein: CASSQDVTQGISTDTQYF
CDR3 DNA: TGCGCCAGCAGCCAAGATGTGACACAGGGGATATCCACAGATACGCAGTATTTT

D gene: .
J gene: TRBJ2-3
V gene: TRBV3-1/TRBV3-2
clone size: .
CDR3 protein: CASSLPHRDTQYF
CDR3 DNA: TGTGCCAGCAGCCTCCCCCACAGAGATACGCAGTATTTT

D gene: .
J gene: TRBJ1-3
V gene: TRBV2
clone size: .
CDR3 protein: CASSRDSPSGNTIYF
CDR3 DNA: TGTGCCAGCAGTCGCGACTCCCCCTCTGGAAACACCATATATTTT

D gene: .
J gene: TRBJ2-6
V gene: TRBV7-9
clone size: .
CDR3 protein: CASSFSSWGRISGANVLTF
CDR3 DNA: TGTGCCAGCAGCTTTTCGTCTTGGGGGCGGATTAGTGGGGCCAACGTCCTGACTTTC

D gene: .
J gene: TRBJ1-1
V gene: TRBV6-5
clone size: few
CDR3 protein: CASPGGTEAFF
CDR3 DNA: TGTGCCAGTCCCGGAGGCACTGAAGCTTTCTTT

D gene: .
J gene: TRBJ2-7
V gene: TRBV9
clone size: few
CDR3 protein: CASSVGPLSYEQYF
CDR3 DNA: TGTGCCAGCAGCGTCGGCCCACTCTCCTACGAGCAGTACTTC

D gene: .
J gene: TRBJ2-7
V gene: TRBV4-1
clone size: .
CDR3 protein: CASSQGGSAYEQYF
CDR3 DNA: TGCGCCAGCAGCCAAGGAGGGTCTGCCTACGAGCAGTACTTC

D gene: .
J gene: TRBJ1-6
V gene: TRBV5-3
clone size: few
CDR3 protein: CARSLQGGNSPLHF
CDR3 DNA: TGTGCCAGAAGCTTGCAGGGAGGGAATTCACCCCTCCACTTT

D gene: .
J gene: TRBJ2-3
V gene: TRBV5-1
clone size: .
CDR3 protein: CASSSVIQENPQYF
CDR3 DNA: TGCGCCAGCAGCTCGGTTATACAGGAAAATCCGCAGTATTTT

D gene: TRBD2
J gene: TRBJ2-5
V gene: TRBV6-5
clone size: .
CDR3 protein: CASSYSIGRVQETQYF
CDR3 DNA: TGTGCCAGCAGTTACTCTATCGGGAGGGTCCAAGAGACCCAGTACTTC

D gene: .
J gene: TRBJ1-2
V gene: TRBV5-8
clone size: .
CDR3 protein: CASSSTPGPGNYGYTF
CDR3 DNA: TGTGCCAGCAGCTCAACTCCGGGACCAGGGAACTATGGCTACACCTTC

D gene: .
J gene: TRBJ1-5
V gene: TRBV19
clone size: .
CDR3 protein: CASTPGGNSNQPQHF
CDR3 DNA: TGTGCCAGTACCCCGGGGGGGAATAGCAATCAGCCCCAGCATTTT

D gene: .
J gene: TRBJ1-6
V gene: TRBV3-1/TRBV3-2
clone size: .
CDR3 protein: CASSPTVYNSPLHF
CDR3 DNA: TGTGCCAGCAGCCCGACGGTATATAATTCACCCCTCCACTTT

D gene: .
J gene: TRBJ2-7
V gene: TRBV7-2
clone size: .
CDR3 protein: CASSHSDSYEQYF
CDR3 DNA: TGTGCCAGCAGCCATAGCGACTCCTACGAGCAGTACTTC

D gene: .
J gene: TRBJ2-2
V gene: TRBV28
clone size: .
CDR3 protein: CASSLYMLFRDSGPGELFF
CDR3 DNA: TGTGCCAGCAGTTTATACATGCTGTTTCGGGACTCAGGGCCCGGGGAGCTGTTTTTT

D gene: .
J gene: TRBJ2-7
V gene: TRBV7-9
clone size: .
CDR3 protein: CASSLVGFEEQYF
CDR3 DNA: TGTGCCAGCAGCTTAGTCGGGTTTGAAGAGCAGTACTTC

D gene: .
J gene: TRBJ2-7
V gene: TRBV7-6
clone size: .
CDR3 protein: CASSLEGLSYEQYF
CDR3 DNA: TGTGCCAGCAGCTTAGAAGGACTTTCCTACGAGCAGTACTTC

D gene: .
J gene: TRBJ1-2
V gene: TRBV29-1
clone size: .
CDR3 protein: CSVENWSGDYGYTF
CDR3 DNA: TGCAGCGTTGAGAATTGGAGCGGGGACTATGGCTACACCTTC

D gene: TRBD1
J gene: TRBJ2-2
V gene: TRBV6-2/TRBV6-3
clone size: .
CDR3 protein: CASSRGPGELFF
CDR3 DNA: TGTGCCAGCAGTAGGGGGCCCGGGGAGCTGTTTTTT

D gene: .
J gene: TRBJ2-7
V gene: TRBV25-1
clone size: .
CDR3 protein: CASYSYEQYF
CDR3 DNA: TGTGCCAGCTATTCCTACGAGCAGTACTTC

D gene: .
J gene: TRBJ2-7
V gene: TRBV7-8
clone size: .
CDR3 protein: CASSLDGGASSYEQYF
CDR3 DNA: TGTGCCAGCAGCTTAGATGGCGGGGCAAGCTCCTACGAGCAGTACTTC

D gene: .
J gene: TRBJ1-4
V gene: TRBV5-1
clone size: .
CDR3 protein: CASRSATNEKLFF
CDR3 DNA: TGCGCCAGCAGGTCAGCGACAAATGAAAAACTGTTTTTT

D gene: TRBD1
J gene: TRBJ2-7
V gene: TRBV9
clone size: .
CDR3 protein: CASSPRGQSHEQYF
CDR3 DNA: TGTGCCAGCAGCCCCCGGGGACAGTCCCACGAGCAGTACTTC

D gene: .
J gene: TRBJ2-2
V gene: TRBV5-1
clone size: few
CDR3 protein: CASRGGNTGELFF
CDR3 DNA: TGCGCCAGCAGGGGAGGGAACACCGGGGAGCTGTTTTTT